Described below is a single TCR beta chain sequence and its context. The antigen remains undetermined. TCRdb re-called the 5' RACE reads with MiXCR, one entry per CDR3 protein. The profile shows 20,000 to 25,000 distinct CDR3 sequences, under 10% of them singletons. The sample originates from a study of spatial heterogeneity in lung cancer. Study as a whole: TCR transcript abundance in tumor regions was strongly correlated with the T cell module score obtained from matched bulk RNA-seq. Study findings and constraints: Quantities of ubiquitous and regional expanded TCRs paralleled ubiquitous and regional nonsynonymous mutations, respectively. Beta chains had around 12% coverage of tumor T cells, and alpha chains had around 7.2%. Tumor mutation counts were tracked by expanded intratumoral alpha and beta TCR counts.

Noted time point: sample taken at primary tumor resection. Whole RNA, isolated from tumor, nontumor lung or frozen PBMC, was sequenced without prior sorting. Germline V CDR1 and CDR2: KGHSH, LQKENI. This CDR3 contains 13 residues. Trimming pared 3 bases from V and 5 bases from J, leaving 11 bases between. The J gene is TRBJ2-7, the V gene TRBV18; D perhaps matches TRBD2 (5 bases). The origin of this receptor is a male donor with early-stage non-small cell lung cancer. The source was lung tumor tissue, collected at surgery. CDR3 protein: CASSPRESHEQYF. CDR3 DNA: TGTGCCAGCTCACCGAGGGAGTCCCACGAGCAGTACTTC.